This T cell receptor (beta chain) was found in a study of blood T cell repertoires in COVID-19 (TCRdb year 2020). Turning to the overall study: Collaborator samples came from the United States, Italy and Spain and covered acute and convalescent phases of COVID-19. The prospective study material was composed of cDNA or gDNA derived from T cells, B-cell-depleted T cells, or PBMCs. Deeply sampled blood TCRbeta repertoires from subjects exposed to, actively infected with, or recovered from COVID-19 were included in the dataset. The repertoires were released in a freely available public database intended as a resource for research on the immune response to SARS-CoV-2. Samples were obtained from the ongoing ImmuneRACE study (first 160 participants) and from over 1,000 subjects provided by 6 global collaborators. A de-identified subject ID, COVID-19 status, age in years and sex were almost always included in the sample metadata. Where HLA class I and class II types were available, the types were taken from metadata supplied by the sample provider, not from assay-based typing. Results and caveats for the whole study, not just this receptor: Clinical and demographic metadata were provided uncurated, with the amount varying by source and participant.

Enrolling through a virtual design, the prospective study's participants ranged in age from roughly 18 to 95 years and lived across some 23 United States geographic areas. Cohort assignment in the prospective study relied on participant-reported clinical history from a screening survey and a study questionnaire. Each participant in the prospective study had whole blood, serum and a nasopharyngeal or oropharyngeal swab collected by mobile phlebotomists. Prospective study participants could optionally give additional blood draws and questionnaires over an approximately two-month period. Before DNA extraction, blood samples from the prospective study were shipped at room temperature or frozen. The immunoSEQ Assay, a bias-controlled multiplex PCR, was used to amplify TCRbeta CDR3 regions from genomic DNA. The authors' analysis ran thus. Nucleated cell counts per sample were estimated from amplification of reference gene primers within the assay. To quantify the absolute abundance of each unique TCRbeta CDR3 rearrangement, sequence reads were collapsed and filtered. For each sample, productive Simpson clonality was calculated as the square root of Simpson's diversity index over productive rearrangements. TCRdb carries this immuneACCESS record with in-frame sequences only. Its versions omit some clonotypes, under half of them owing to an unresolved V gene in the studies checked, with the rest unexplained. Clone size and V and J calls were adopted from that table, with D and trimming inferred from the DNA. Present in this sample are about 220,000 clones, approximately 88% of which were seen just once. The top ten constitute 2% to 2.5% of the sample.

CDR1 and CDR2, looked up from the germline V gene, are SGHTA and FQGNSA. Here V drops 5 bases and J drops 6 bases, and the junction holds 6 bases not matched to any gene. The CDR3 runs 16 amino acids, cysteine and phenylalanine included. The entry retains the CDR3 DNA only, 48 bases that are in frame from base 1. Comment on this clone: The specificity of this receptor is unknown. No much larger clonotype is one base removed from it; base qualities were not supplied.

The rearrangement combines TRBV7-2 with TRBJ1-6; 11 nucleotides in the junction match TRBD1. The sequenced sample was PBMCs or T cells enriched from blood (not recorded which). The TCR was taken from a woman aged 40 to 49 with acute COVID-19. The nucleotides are TGTGCCAGCAGCCAACGGACAGGGGGCAGTAATTCACCCCTCCACTTT. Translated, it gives CASSQRTGGSNSPLHF.